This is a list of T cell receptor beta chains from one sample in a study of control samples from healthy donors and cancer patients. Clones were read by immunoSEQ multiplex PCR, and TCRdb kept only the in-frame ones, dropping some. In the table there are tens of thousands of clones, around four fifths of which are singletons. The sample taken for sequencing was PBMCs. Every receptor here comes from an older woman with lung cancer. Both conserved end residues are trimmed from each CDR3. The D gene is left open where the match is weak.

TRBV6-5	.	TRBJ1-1	ATVRRKSMNTEAF
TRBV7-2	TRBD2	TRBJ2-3	ASSLARTSLDTQY
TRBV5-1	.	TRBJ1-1	ASSRGTENTEAF
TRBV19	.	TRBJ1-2	ASSIERHGYT
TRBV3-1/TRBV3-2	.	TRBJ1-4	ASSQPGHEKLF
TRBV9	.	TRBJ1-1	ASSFNSIGTEAF
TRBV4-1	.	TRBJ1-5	ASSQDMGSNQPQH
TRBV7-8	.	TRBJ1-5	ASSPISSGNQPQH
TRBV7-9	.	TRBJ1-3	ASSLAGNTIY
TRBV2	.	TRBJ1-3	ASTYAGFSGNTIY
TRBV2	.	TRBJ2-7	ASKAYYEQY
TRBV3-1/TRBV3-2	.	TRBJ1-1	ASSLPPGTLGTEAF
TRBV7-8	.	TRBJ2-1	ASSFRASGLNEQF
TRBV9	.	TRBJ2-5	ASSVGLGSTYQETQY
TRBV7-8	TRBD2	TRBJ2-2	ASSLARGETGELF
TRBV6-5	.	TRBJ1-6	ASSYSGRYNSPLH
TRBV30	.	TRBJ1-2	AWSVEANYGYT
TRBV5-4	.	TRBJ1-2	ASSLDSNYGYT
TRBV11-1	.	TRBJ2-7	ASSLESYEQY
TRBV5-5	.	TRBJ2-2	ASSRDLGKRFTGELF
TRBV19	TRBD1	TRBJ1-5	ASRTDRENQPQH
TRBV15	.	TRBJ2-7	ATSREGSYEQY
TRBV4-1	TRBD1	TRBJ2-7	ASSQEDRGPYEQY
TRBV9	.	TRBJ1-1	ASSVNIGGGTEAF
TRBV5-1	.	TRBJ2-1	ASSLAPGSYNEQF
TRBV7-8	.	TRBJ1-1	ASSRDTNTEAF
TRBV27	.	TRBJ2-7	ASSSLRAPHLYEQY
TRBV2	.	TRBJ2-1	AIHADYYNEQF
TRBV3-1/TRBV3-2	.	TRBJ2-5	ASSQGQGTVETQY
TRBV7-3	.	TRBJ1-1	ASSLGVGTEAF
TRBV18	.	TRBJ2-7	ASSPLVSTGTHEQY
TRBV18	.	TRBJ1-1	ASSPLDMGGNTEAF
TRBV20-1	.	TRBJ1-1	SARDPPQAF
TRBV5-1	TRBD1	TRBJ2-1	ASSLLTGVSGNEQF
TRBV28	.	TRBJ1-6	ASSLQGRGNSPLH
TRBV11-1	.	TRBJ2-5	ASSLDSAETQY
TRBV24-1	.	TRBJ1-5	ATRQGYSNQPQH
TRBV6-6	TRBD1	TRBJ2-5	ASSWGQGMYPSN
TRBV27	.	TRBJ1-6	ASSRAYSPLH
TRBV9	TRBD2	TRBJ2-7	ASSVELAGAYEQY
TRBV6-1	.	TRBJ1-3	ASSEQFSGNTIY
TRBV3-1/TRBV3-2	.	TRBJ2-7	ASSHGGYEQY
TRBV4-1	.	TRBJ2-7	ASSQDGLRSYEQY
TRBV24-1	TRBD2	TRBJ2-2	ATSDPSGITGELF
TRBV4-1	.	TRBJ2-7	ASSQERGTYEQY
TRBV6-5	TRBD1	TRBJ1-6	ASSYEWTGSNSPLH
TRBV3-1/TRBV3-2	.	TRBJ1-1	ASSPPGRHTEAF
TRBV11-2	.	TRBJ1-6	ASTLQGSYNSPLH
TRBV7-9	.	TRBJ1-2	ASSLAPSNYGYT
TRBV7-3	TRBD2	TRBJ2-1	ASSFAGGGYNEQF
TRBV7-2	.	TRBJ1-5	ASIESLGRPQH
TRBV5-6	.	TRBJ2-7	ASSLAGDINEQY
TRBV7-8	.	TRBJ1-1	ASSPPLARPTAF
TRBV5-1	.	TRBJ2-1	ASSLSVREQF
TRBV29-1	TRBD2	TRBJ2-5	STQAGGPQETQY
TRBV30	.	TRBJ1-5	AWSGGGVGQPQH
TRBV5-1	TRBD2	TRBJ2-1	ASSLRASGGYNEQF
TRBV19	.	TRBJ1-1	ASIKAAAGPRTEAF
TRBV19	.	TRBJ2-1	ASSIGDYIYNEQF
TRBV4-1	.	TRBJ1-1	ASSQGILNTEAF